This T cell receptor (beta chain) was recorded in a study of tumor and adjacent non-tumor tissue in lung cancer. About the research overall: On average, productive TCRbeta reads reached roughly 3.9 million per sample.

Note on this clonotype: A much larger clone lies a single base off, so this may be a read error.

TCRbeta libraries were built with three rounds of nested PCR, modified from ARM-PCR. TCRdb ran MiXCR on the multiplex PCR reads and lists one entry per CDR3 protein. The data show around 40,000 distinct CDR3 sequences, more than 50% seen once. This sample's RNA came from whole unsorted tissue. Distant lung tissue was collected more than 3 cm away from the tumor edge. This receptor was identified in a man aged 50 or older with non-small cell lung cancer. The material sequenced was distant non-tumor lung tissue.

The CDR3 nucleotides are TGTGTCAGCAGTTCCCGACAGGTGGGCCAGTTCTTC. As protein: CVSSSRQVGQFF. V usage is TRBV28 and J usage is TRBJ2-1, with D maybe TRBD1 (6 bases). CDR1 and CDR2 (germline): MDHEN, SYDVKM. The CDR3 extends over 12 amino acids.